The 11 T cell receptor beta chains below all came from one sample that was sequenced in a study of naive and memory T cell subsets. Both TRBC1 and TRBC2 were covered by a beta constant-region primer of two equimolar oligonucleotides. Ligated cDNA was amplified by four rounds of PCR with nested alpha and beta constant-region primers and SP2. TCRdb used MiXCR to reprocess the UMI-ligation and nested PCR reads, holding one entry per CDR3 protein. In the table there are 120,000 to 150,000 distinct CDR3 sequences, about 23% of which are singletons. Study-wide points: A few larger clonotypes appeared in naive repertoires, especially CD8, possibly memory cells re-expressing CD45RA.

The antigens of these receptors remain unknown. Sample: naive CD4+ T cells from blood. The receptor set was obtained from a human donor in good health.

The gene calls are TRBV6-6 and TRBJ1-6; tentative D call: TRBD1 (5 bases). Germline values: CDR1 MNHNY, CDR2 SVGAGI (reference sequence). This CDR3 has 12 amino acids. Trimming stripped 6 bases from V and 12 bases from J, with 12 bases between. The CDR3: CASSGDVRPLHF. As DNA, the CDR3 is TGTGCCAGCAGCGGGGACGTACGACCCCTCCACTTT.

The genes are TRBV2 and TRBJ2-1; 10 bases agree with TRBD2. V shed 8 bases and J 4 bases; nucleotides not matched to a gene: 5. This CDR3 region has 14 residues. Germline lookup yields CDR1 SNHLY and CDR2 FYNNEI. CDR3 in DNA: TGTGCCAGCGCGAGCGGGAGGGCATACAATGAGCAGTTCTTC. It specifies CASASGRAYNEQFF.

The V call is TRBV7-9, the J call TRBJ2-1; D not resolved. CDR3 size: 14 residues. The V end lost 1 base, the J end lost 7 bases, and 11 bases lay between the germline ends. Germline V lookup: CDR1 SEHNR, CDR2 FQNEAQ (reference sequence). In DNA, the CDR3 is TGTGCCAGCAGCTTAGAGGGAAACCCAAATGAGCAGTTCTTC. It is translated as CASSLEGNPNEQFF.

Here the CDR3 reads CASSYEGPTEAFF. The CDR3, as DNA: TGTGCCAGCAGTTACGAGGGTCCCACTGAAGCTTTCTTT. The rearrangement joins TRBV6-6 to TRBJ1-1; D unresolved. Trimming took 2 bases from V and 4 from J, leaving 8 bases between them. CDR1 MNHNY and CDR2 SVGAGI come from the germline V gene (reference sequence). This CDR3 is built from 13 residues.

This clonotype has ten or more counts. Written as DNA, the CDR3 is TGTGCCACCAAATCGTCGGGGGAGCAGTTCTTC. It yields the protein CATKSSGEQFF. The rearrangement uses TRBV18 and TRBJ2-1; perhaps TRBD2 as D (5 bases). The CDR3 spans 11 residues. V lost 10 bases, J lost 10 bases, and 14 bases lay in between. Germline CDR1 KGHSH, CDR2 LQKENI.

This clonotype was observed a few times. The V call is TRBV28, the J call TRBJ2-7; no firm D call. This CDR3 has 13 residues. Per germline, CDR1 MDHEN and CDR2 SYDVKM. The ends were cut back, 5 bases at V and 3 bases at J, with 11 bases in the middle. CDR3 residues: CASSPLVSYEQYF. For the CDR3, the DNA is TGTGCCAGCAGTCCTCTAGTTAGCTACGAGCAGTACTTC.

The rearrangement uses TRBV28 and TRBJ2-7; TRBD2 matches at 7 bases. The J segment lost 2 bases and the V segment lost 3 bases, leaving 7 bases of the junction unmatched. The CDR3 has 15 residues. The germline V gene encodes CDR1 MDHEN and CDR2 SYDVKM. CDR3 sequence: CASSFGGSIPYEQYF. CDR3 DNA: TGTGCCAGCAGTTTCGGCGGGAGTATCCCCTACGAGCAGTACTTC.

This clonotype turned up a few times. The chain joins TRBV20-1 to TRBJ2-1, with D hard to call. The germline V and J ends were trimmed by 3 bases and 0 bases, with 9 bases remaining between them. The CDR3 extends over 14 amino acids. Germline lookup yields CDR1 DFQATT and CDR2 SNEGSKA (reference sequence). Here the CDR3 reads CSARPSSSYNEQFF. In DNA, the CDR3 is TGCAGTGCTAGGCCTTCAAGCTCCTACAATGAGCAGTTCTTC.

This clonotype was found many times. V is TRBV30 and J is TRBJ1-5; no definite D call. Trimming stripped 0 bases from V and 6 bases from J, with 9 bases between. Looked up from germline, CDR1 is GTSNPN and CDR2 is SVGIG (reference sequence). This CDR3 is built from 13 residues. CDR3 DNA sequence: TGTGCCTGGAGTGTGGCAGAAAGTCAGCCCCAGCATTTT. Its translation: CAWSVAESQPQHF.

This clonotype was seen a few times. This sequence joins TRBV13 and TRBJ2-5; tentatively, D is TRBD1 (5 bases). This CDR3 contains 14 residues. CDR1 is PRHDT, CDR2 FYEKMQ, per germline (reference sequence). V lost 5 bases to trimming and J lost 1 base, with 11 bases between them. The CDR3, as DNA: TGTGCCAGCAGCCAAACAGGATCCCAAGAGACCCAGTACTTC. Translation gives CASSQTGSQETQYF.

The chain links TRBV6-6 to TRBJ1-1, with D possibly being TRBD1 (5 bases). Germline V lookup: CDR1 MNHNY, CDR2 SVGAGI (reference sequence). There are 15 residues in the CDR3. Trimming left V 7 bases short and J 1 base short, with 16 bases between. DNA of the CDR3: TGTGCCAGCAATGGTAAGGGACTTAAGAACACTGAAGCTTTCTTT. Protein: CASNGKGLKNTEAFF.